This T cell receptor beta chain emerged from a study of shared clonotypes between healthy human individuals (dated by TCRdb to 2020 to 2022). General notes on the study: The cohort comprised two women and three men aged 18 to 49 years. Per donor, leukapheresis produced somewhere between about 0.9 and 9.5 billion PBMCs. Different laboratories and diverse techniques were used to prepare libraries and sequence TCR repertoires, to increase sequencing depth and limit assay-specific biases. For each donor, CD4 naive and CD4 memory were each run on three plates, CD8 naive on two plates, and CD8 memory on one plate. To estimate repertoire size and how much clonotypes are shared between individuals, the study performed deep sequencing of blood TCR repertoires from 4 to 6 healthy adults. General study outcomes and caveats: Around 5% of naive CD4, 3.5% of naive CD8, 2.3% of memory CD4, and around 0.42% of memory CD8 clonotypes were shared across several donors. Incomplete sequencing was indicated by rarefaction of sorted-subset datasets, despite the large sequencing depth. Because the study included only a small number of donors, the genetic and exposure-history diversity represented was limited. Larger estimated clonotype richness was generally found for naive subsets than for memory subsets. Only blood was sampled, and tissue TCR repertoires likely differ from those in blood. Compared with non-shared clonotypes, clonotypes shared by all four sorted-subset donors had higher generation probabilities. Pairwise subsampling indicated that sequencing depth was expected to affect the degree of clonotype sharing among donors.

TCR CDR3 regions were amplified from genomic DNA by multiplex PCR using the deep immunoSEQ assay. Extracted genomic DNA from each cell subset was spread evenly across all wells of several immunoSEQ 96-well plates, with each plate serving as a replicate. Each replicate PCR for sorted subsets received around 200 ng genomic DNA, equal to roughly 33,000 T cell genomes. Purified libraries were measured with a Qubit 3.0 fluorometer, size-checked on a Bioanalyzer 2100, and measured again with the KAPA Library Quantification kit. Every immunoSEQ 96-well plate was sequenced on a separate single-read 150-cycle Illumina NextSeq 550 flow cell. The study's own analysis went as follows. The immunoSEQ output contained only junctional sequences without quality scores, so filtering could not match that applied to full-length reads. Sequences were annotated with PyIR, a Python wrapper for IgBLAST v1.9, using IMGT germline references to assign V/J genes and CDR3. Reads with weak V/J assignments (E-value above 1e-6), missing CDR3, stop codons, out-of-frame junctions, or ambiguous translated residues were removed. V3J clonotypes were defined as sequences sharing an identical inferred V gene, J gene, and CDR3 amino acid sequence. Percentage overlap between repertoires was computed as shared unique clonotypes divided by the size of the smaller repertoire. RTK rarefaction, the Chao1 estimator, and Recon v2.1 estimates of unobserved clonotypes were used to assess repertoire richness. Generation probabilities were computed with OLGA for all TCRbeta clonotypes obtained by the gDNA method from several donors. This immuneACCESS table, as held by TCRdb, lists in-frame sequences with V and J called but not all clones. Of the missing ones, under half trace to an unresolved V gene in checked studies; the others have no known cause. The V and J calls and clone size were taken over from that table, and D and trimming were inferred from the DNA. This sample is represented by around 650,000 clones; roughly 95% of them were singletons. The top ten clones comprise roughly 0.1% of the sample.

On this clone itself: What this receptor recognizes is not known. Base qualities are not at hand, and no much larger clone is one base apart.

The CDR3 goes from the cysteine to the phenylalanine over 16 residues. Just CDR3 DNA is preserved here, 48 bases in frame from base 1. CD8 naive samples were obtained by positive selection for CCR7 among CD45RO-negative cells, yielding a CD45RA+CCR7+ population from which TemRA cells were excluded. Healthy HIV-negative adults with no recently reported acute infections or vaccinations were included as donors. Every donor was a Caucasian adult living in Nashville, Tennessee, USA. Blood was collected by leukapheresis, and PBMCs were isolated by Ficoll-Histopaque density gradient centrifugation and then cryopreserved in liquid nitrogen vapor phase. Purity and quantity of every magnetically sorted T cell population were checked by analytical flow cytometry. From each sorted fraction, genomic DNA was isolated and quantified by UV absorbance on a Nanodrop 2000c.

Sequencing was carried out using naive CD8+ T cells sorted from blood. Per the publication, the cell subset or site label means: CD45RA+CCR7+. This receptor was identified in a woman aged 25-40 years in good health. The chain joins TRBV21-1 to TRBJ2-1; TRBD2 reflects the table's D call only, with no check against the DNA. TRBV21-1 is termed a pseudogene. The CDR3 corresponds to CASSKVDQRTYNEQFF. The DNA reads TGTGCCAGCAGCAAAGTTGATCAGCGGACTTACAATGAGCAGTTCTTC.